The 18 T cell receptor beta chains reported below all come from one sample, sequenced in a study of cytomegalovirus exposure and HLA in healthy donors. The repertoire was sequenced with immunoSEQ multiplex PCR; TCRdb's copy has only in-frame clones and lacks some. The sample has about 47,000 clones, roughly nine tenths seen once. The sample taken for sequencing was PBMCs. Every receptor here comes from a man aged 18-30 years in good health and CMV-seronegative.

This chain connects TRBV5-1 to TRBJ2-2; TRBD2 agrees at 9 bases. Unmatched junction bases numbered 6, after V lost 2 bases and J lost 4 bases. Germline V CDR1 and CDR2: SGHRS, YFSETQ. This CDR3 region has 16 residues. The chain's CDR3 is CASSFLAGLGTGELFF. CDR3 DNA: TGCGCCAGCAGCTTCCTAGCGGGACTGGGCACCGGGGAGCTGTTTTTT.

The V call is TRBV4-2, the J call TRBJ2-1; tentative D call: TRBD2 (5 bases). V lost 5 bases and J lost 0, with 11 bases in between. CDR1 is LGHNA and CDR2 is YNFKEQ in the germline V gene. This CDR3 has 15 residues. The CDR3 region has the DNA TGTGCCAGCAGCACCACTAGAGGCTCCTACAATGAGCAGTTCTTC. This codes for CASSTTRGSYNEQFF.

Note on this clone: One end of the junction varies from germline; a read error may be responsible. The rearrangement links TRBV7-7 to TRBJ2-5; D remains unclear. Germline values: CDR1 SSHAT, CDR2 FNYEAQ (reference sequence). The CDR3 is 14 residues long. The CDR3 nucleotides are TGTGCTAGCAGCCCACCAGGATTACAAGAGACCCAGTACTTC. Translated: CASSPPGLQETQYF.

The chain links TRBV29-1 to TRBJ1-4; TRBD1 matches 8 bases. This CDR3 region has 12 residues. Germline V gene sequence: CDR1 SQVTM, CDR2 ANQGSEA. V shed 7 bases, J shed 5 bases, and the junction held 3 bases outside the gene matches. The CDR3 region has the DNA TGCAGCGCGGGACAGGCGAATGAAAAACTGTTTTTT. Protein sequence: CSAGQANEKLFF.

V and J are TRBV27 and TRBJ1-4; D unresolved. Trimming pared 5 bases from V and 10 bases from J, leaving 23 bases between. CDR1 is MNHEY, CDR2 SMNVEV, per germline (reference sequence). This CDR3 is built from 16 residues. As DNA, the CDR3 is TGTGCCAGCAGTCCCCTCCCCCAGGCCAATTTTGTAAAACTGTTTTTT. Amino acid sequence: CASSPLPQANFVKLFF.

The chain has TRBV29-1 and TRBJ1-1; D remains ambiguous. This CDR3 contains 10 residues. The V end lost 6 bases, the J end lost 5 bases, and 7 bases lay between the germline ends. Germline loops: CDR1 SQVTM, CDR2 ANQGSEA. The CDR3 loop is CSVMETEAFF. The CDR3 DNA reads as TGCAGCGTGATGGAGACTGAAGCTTTCTTT.

The chain recombines TRBV7-9 with TRBJ2-1; 10 bases agree with TRBD1. The CDR3 is made up of 15 amino acids. V trimming: 5 bases; J trimming: 8 bases; junction bases outside the gene matches: 9. Germline CDR1 is SEHNR and CDR2 is FQNEAQ (reference sequence). Here the CDR3 DNA reads TGTGCCAGCAGCGCGCCCGGGACAGGGGTATATGAGCAGTTCTTC. Amino acids: CASSAPGTGVYEQFF.

This clone has just one count. The chain carries TRBV5-1 and TRBJ2-1; the match to TRBD1 covers 7 bases. CDR3 length equals 15 residues. V dropped 0 bases and J dropped 8; count of bases not matched to a gene: 8. Germline CDR1 reads SGHRS; CDR2 reads YFSETQ. CDR3 nucleotide sequence: TGCGCCAGCAGCTTGGGAGACAGGGACGTCGATGAGCAGTTCTTC. Protein product: CASSLGDRDVDEQFF.

The CDR3 bases are TGTGCCAGCAGCGCCACCGGGACAGCCTCCTACGAGCAGTACTTC. Its translation is CASSATGTASYEQYF. V usage is TRBV5-6 and J usage is TRBJ2-7, with 7 bases that match TRBD1. After removal of 4 bases from V and 0 bases from J, the junction contained 7 bases not matched to a gene. This CDR3 is built from 15 residues. Germline CDR1 SGHDT, CDR2 YYEEEE.

The chain is built from TRBV6-1 and TRBJ2-3; 11 bases are shared with TRBD2. The J segment lost 2 bases and the V segment lost 2 bases, leaving 6 bases of the junction unmatched. The CDR3 has 17 residues. CDR1 MNHNS and CDR2 SASEGT come from the germline V gene. DNA of the CDR3: TGTGCCAGCAGTGAACTTGTAGCGGGAGGGCCCACAGATACGCAGTATTTT. Translating it yields CASSELVAGGPTDTQYF.

The rearrangement links TRBV2 to TRBJ2-7, with TRBD1 matching 7 bases. The V segment lost 7 bases and the J segment 2 bases; nucleotides outside the gene matches: 8. This CDR3 region has 14 residues. Germline V gene data show CDR1 as SNHLY and CDR2 as FYNNEI. The CDR3: CASNPGTVTYEQYF. The DNA of the CDR3 is TGTGCCAGCAACCCCGGGACAGTCACCTACGAGCAGTACTTC. Full variable domain (remainder filled in from reference TRBV2 and TRBJ2-7): EPEVTQTPSHQVTQMGQEVILRCVPISNHLYFYWYRQILGQKVEFLVSFYNNEISEKSEIFDDQFSVERPDGSNFTLKIRSTKLEDSAMYFCASNPGTVTYEQYFGPGTRLTVT.

This clone was counted a single time. This chain uses TRBV5-1 with TRBJ2-1, with D tentatively TRBD2 (5 bases). The germline CDR1 and CDR2 sequences are SGHRS and YFSETQ. Trimming left V 4 bases short and J 4 bases short, with 9 bases between. The CDR3 runs 13 residues. This CDR3 is CASSLDYYNEQFF. The CDR3 DNA follows: TGCGCCAGCAGCCTCGACTATTACAATGAGCAGTTCTTC.

The chain joins TRBV5-6 to TRBJ2-1; D not resolved. Germline values: CDR1 SGHDT, CDR2 YYEEEE. Trimming removed 4 bases at V and 3 bases at J, with 17 bases between. The CDR3 runs 16 residues. The CDR3 region has the DNA TGTGCCAGCAGCCGGCCGGTGGAGAGATTCTACAATGAGCAGTTCTTC. It codes for CASSRPVERFYNEQFF.

The rearrangement joins TRBV15 to TRBJ1-5, with D uncertain. The germline CDR1 and CDR2 sequences are LNHNV and YYDKDF (reference sequence). The CDR3 is 15 amino acids. Trimming stripped 0 bases from V and 5 bases from J, with 11 bases between. The CDR3 loop is CATSRDRRQHQPQHF. CDR3 DNA sequence: TGTGCCACCAGCAGAGATAGGCGGCAGCATCAGCCCCAGCATTTT.

This rearrangement joins TRBV7-2 to TRBJ2-7; TRBD1 matches 9 bases. CDR1 and CDR2 from the germline V gene are SGHTA and FQGNSA. The CDR3 has 14 amino acids. The V gene end was trimmed by 7 bases and the J gene end by 0 bases; junction bases not matched to a gene: 4. The CDR3 DNA is TGTGCCAGCATCCCGGACAGGGGCTCCTACGAGCAGTACTTC. Translating gives CASIPDRGSYEQYF.

Of note for this clone: In the same sample, other DNA sequences code for this CDR3. V is TRBV5-1 and J is TRBJ2-5, with D possibly TRBD1 on 5 matching bases. Trimming removed 2 bases from V and 2 bases from J, with 7 bases in between. CDR3 length: 13 amino acids. The V gene's germline CDR1 is SGHRS and CDR2 YFSETQ. CDR3 DNA: TGCGCCAGCAGCTTCCAGGGACAAGAGACCCAGTACTTC. It codes for CASSFQGQETQYF. Filled out from reference TRBV5-1 and TRBJ2-5, the complete variable domain reads KAGVTQTPRYLIKTRGQQVTLSCSPISGHRSVSWYQQTPGQGLQFLFEYFSETQRNKGNFPGRFSGRQFSNSRSEMNVSTLELGDSALYLCASSFQGQETQYFGPGTRLLVL.

The chain uses TRBV19 and TRBJ1-3; 7 nucleotides match TRBD1. Germline CDR1 LNHDA, CDR2 SQIVND (reference sequence). This CDR3 is built from 15 residues. The J segment lost 2 bases and the V segment lost 5 bases, leaving 6 bases of the junction unmatched. The CDR3 DNA follows: TGTGCCAGTAGTGTCGAACAGGGGACTGGAAACACCATATATTTT. It translates to CASSVEQGTGNTIYF.

V and J are TRBV2 and TRBJ2-4; 10 bases line up with TRBD2. The CDR3 length is 16 residues. J was trimmed by 0 bases and V by 3 bases; bases with no gene match: 2. CDR1 SNHLY and CDR2 FYNNEI come from the germline V gene. CDR3 sequence (DNA): TGTGCCAGCAGTGAGCCTAGCGGGGGAGCCAAAAACATTCAGTACTTC. It codes for CASSEPSGGAKNIQYF. The variable domain in full, with the rest retrieved from reference TRBV2 and TRBJ2-4, is EPEVTQTPSHQVTQMGQEVILRCVPISNHLYFYWYRQILGQKVEFLVSFYNNEISEKSEIFDDQFSVERPDGSNFTLKIRSTKLEDSAMYFCASSEPSGGAKNIQYFGAGTRLSVL.